What follows are 30 T cell receptor beta chains derived from one specimen sequenced in a study of OX40 agonist ivuxolimab in advanced cancers. Measured with immunoSEQ multiplex PCR; TCRdb has only the in-frame clones, and not every one. The sample includes 40,000 to 55,000 clones, around 93% seen only once; the top ten take around 24%. The specimen was CD4+ or CD8+ T cells sorted from blood, collected in a trial of the OX40 agonist ivuxolimab. These TCRs come from an adult with an advanced solid tumor such as melanoma, head and neck, liver or kidney cancer.

The rearrangement joins TRBV11-2 to TRBJ2-3; D is unresolved. From germline, CDR1 is SGHAT and CDR2 FQNNGV. The CDR3 runs to 15 residues. V dropped 5 bases and J dropped 3 bases, with 15 bases sitting between them. For the CDR3, the DNA is TGTGCCAGCAGCCATTTAATGCTTGGTACAGATACGCAGTATTTT. Translating gives CASSHLMLGTDTQYF.

V is TRBV12-5 and J is TRBJ1-2; the D is unclear. The V gene lost 0 bases and the J gene lost 3 bases, with 14 bases spanning the gap. CDR1 and CDR2 (germline): LGHNT, FRNRAP. This CDR3 region has 16 residues. In nucleotides, the CDR3 is TGTGCTAGTGGTTTGGTCTTAGGCGGCGGGGACTATGGCTACACCTTC. It translates to CASGLVLGGGDYGYTF.

This chain connects TRBV27 to TRBJ2-7; D tentatively reads TRBD1 or TRBD2 (5 bases each). Per the germline V gene, CDR1 is MNHEY and CDR2 is SMNVEV (reference sequence). The CDR3 loop spans 13 amino acids. Trimming took off 3 bases at V and 7 bases at J, with 13 bases between the two ends. The CDR3 sequence: CASSLVGGREQYF. The CDR3 DNA reads as TGTGCCAGCAGTTTGGTTGGGGGAAGGGAGCAGTACTTC.

The CDR3 sequence is CASSGPEENTGELFF. The CDR3 region has the DNA TGTGCCAGTAGTGGACCCGAAGAGAACACCGGGGAGCTGTTTTTT. The chain has TRBV19 and TRBJ2-2; no clear D gene. With 5 bases removed from V and 1 base from J, the gap between germline ends came to 11 bases. The CDR3 has 15 residues. Germline loops: CDR1 LNHDA, CDR2 SQIVND (reference sequence).

The rearrangement links TRBV7-6 to TRBJ1-2; weak D call: TRBD1 (5 bases). Germline V lookup: CDR1 SGHVS, CDR2 FNYEAQ. V shed 1 base and J shed 8 bases, with 20 bases lying between them. This CDR3 region has 16 residues. In DNA, the CDR3 is TGTGCCAGCAGCTTAGATCCAGGGCTCGGTTTCTGGGGCTACACCTTC. As protein: CASSLDPGLGFWGYTF.

This chain links TRBV6-6 with TRBJ1-2, with D maybe TRBD1 (5 bases). Germline V gene data show CDR1 as MNHNY and CDR2 as SVGAGI (reference sequence). This CDR3 contains 15 residues. V was pared by 2 bases and J by 4 bases, with 14 bases between. CDR3 DNA sequence: TGTGCCAGCAGTTACAAACAGGATCTTCTCTATGGCTACACCTTC. Amino acids: CASSYKQDLLYGYTF.

The J gene is TRBJ2-5, the V gene TRBV7-7; 10 bases are a match to TRBD1. J gave up 3 bases and V 5 bases, and 6 bases lay outside the gene matches. The CDR3 is 15 amino acids. In germline, CDR1 is SSHAT, CDR2 FNYEAQ (reference sequence). The CDR3, as DNA: TGTGCCAGCAGCGAGAGGACAGGGGGAGAAGAGACCCAGTACTTC. This codes for CASSERTGGEETQYF.

The rearrangement joins TRBV28 to TRBJ2-2, with TRBD2 matching over 7 bases. Germline loops: CDR1 MDHEN, CDR2 SYDVKM. This CDR3 has 15 residues. V shed 7 bases, J shed 7 bases, and the junction held 12 bases outside the gene matches. The CDR3 DNA reads TGTGCCAGCACCCTTACGACGGGAGGTGGCGGGGAGCTGTTTTTT. Translating gives CASTLTTGGGGELFF. The full variable domain, with the rest looked up from reference TRBV28 and TRBJ2-2, is DVKVTQSSRYLVKRTGEKVFLECVQDMDHENMFWYRQDPGLGLRLIYFSYDVKMKEKGDIPEGYSVSREKKERFSLILESASTNQTSMYLCASTLTTGGGGELFFGEGSRLTVL.

This chain joins TRBV5-1 and TRBJ1-1; D perhaps matches TRBD1 (6 bases). Trimming took off 3 bases at V and 8 bases at J, with 11 bases between the two ends. CDR3 length: 12 amino acids. Looked up from germline, CDR1 is SGHRS and CDR2 is YFSETQ. The CDR3 DNA reads as TGCGCCAGCAGCTACGGACAGCGGGAAGCTTTCTTT. It codes for CASSYGQREAFF. Filled out from reference TRBV5-1 and TRBJ1-1, the complete variable domain reads KAGVTQTPRYLIKTRGQQVTLSCSPISGHRSVSWYQQTPGQGLQFLFEYFSETQRNKGNFPGRFSGRQFSNSRSEMNVSTLELGDSALYLCASSYGQREAFFGQGTRLTVV.

This chain joins TRBV28 and TRBJ1-5; D might be TRBD1 (5 bases). The CDR3 sequence is 15 residues long. Deletions cut 7 bases from V and 5 bases from J, with 18 bases between. Germline assignment: CDR1 MDHEN and CDR2 SYDVKM. For the CDR3, the DNA is TGTGCCAGCACTATACGGGGGGGAGGTGATCAGCCCCAGCATTTT. It specifies CASTIRGGGDQPQHF. Full variable domain (remainder filled in from reference TRBV28 and TRBJ1-5): DVKVTQSSRYLVKRTGEKVFLECVQDMDHENMFWYRQDPGLGLRLIYFSYDVKMKEKGDIPEGYSVSREKKERFSLILESASTNQTSMYLCASTIRGGGDQPQHFGDGTRLSIL.

The chain carries TRBV5-1 and TRBJ2-1, with TRBD1 as a possible D gene (5 bases). The CDR3 length is 14 residues. The V end lost 4 bases, the J end lost 6 bases, and 14 bases lay between the germline ends. The germline V gene has CDR1 SGHRS and CDR2 YFSETQ. CDR3 DNA: TGCGCCAGCAGCGCAAATCCCGACAGCAATGAGCAGTTCTTC. Protein product: CASSANPDSNEQFF.

This clone was seen more than once but under ten times. The chain has TRBV19 and TRBJ2-6; D ambiguous. The CDR3 spans 12 residues. Trimming pared 8 bases from V and 4 bases from J, leaving 6 bases between. Germline CDR1 LNHDA, CDR2 SQIVND (reference sequence). CDR3 protein: CASQVGANVLTF. CDR3 nucleotides: TGTGCCAGTCAGGTGGGGGCCAACGTCCTGACTTTC.

J is TRBJ2-1 and V is TRBV6-6; TRBD1 agrees at 9 bases. The CDR3 spans 13 residues. With V trimmed by 8 bases and J by 4 bases, 3 bases remained unmatched. Germline CDR1 is MNHNY and CDR2 is SVGAGI (reference sequence). Written as DNA, the CDR3 is TGTGCCAGCGAGGACAGGGGTTACAATGAGCAGTTCTTC. Protein product: CASEDRGYNEQFF.

The chain carries TRBV2 and TRBJ1-1; 8 positions agree with TRBD1. Germline-derived CDR1 and CDR2 are SNHLY and FYNNEI. With V trimmed by 10 bases and J by 1 base, 11 bases remained unmatched. This CDR3 has 15 amino acids. The CDR3 sequence: CATLDRVLGNTEAFF. DNA of the CDR3: TGTGCCACGTTGGACAGGGTCTTAGGGAACACTGAAGCTTTCTTT. Combining the CDR3 with reference TRBV2 and TRBJ1-1 gives the whole variable domain EPEVTQTPSHQVTQMGQEVILRCVPISNHLYFYWYRQILGQKVEFLVSFYNNEISEKSEIFDDQFSVERPDGSNFTLKIRSTKLEDSAMYFCATLDRVLGNTEAFFGQGTRLTVV.

The chain is built from TRBV29-1 and TRBJ2-1; the match to TRBD2 covers 7 bases. V lost 7 bases and J lost 9; bases outside the gene matches: 12. The CDR3 spans 13 residues. Germline CDR1 SQVTM, CDR2 ANQGSEA. The CDR3 DNA is TGCAGCGATGGGGGACTACGGGGAGGTGAGCAGTTCTTC. Its translation is CSDGGLRGGEQFF.

The chain combines TRBV10-2 with TRBJ1-2; a possible D gene is TRBD1 (6 bases). Looked up from germline, CDR1 is WSHSY and CDR2 is SAAADI. Trimming cost V 2 bases and J 7 bases, with 29 bases left between them. The CDR3 length is 19 residues. The CDR3: CASSERSWGGGEGWFGYTF. CDR3 in DNA: TGCGCCAGCAGTGAGCGGTCCTGGGGGGGCGGTGAGGGATGGTTTGGCTACACCTTC.

The rearrangement joins TRBV9 to TRBJ1-6, with TRBD1 identical over 10 bases. The CDR3 has 15 amino acids. Germline V CDR1 and CDR2: SGDLS, YYNGEE. V gave up 3 bases and J gave up 10 bases; unmatched junction bases: 7. In DNA form, the CDR3 reads TGTGCCAGCAGCGCATGGGACAGGGGAGAATCACCCCTCCACTTT. Translation gives CASSAWDRGESPLHF.

This clone was detected once. The CDR3 DNA is TGTGCCAGCAGCCGCACCCGGGTCCAGGGAGGCTACACCTTC. This gives the protein CASSRTRVQGGYTF. The J gene is TRBJ1-2, the V gene TRBV6-5, with D maybe TRBD1 (5 bases). The CDR3 loop spans 14 amino acids. Germline CDR1 reads MNHEY; CDR2 reads SVGAGI. Trimming took off 6 bases at V and 8 bases at J, with 19 bases between the two ends.

The rearrangement uses TRBV28 and TRBJ2-7; 7 bases are a match to TRBD1. CDR1 MDHEN and CDR2 SYDVKM come from the germline V gene. V shed 6 bases and J 2 bases; nucleotides not matched to a gene: 7. The length of the CDR3 is 14 residues. CDR3 coding DNA: TGTGCCAGCAGCGACAGGGAATCCCCCTACGAGCAGTACTTC. It encodes CASSDRESPYEQYF.

V usage is TRBV19 and J usage is TRBJ2-7; D possibly matches TRBD1 or TRBD2 (5 bases each). Germline CDR1 is LNHDA and CDR2 is SQIVND (reference sequence). The CDR3 length is 16 residues. V was clipped by 5 bases and J by 0 bases, with 17 bases between them. The DNA for the CDR3 is TGTGCCAGTAGTGTCGGGGCCTATGGGCTCTCCTACGAGCAGTACTTC. This encodes CASSVGAYGLSYEQYF.

The rearrangement links TRBV9 to TRBJ2-7; 7 bases are a match to TRBD2. The CDR3 totals 15 residues. The V segment lost 1 base and the J segment 0 bases; nucleotides outside the gene matches: 4. Germline V gene data show CDR1 as SGDLS and CDR2 as YYNGEE. This CDR3 is CASSVRGEISYEQYF. In DNA form, the CDR3 reads TGTGCCAGCAGCGTACGGGGGGAGATCTCCTACGAGCAGTACTTC.

The chain couples TRBV15 to TRBJ1-2, with 7 bases identical to TRBD1. The V gene end was trimmed by 9 bases and the J gene end by 4 bases; junction bases not matched to a gene: 8. The CDR3 runs 13 residues. Germline CDR1 reads LNHNV; CDR2 reads YYDKDF (reference sequence). CDR3 coding DNA: TGTGCCACGACTTCCCGGGACAGCTATGGCTACACCTTC. Protein product: CATTSRDSYGYTF.

The rearrangement uses TRBV11-1 and TRBJ2-7; D is undetermined. The CDR3 length is 14 residues. Trimming removed 5 bases from V and 2 bases from J, with 13 bases in between. The germline CDR1 and CDR2 sequences are SGHAT and FQDESV (reference sequence). This chain's CDR3 is CASSPVSGTYEQYF. CDR3 sequence (DNA): TGTGCCAGCAGCCCCGTTAGTGGTACCTACGAGCAGTACTTC. Full variable domain (outside the CDR3, taken from reference TRBV11-1 and TRBJ2-7): EAEVAQSPRYKITEKSQAVAFWCDPISGHATLYWYRQILGQGPELLVQFQDESVVDDSQLPKDRFSAERLKGVDSTLKIQPAELGDSAMYLCASSPVSGTYEQYFGPGTRLTVT.

This rearrangement joins TRBV19 to TRBJ1-1, with a weak D call TRBD1 (6 bases). CDR1 and CDR2 from the germline V gene are LNHDA and SQIVND (reference sequence). V was pared by 6 bases and J by 4 bases, with 15 bases between. The CDR3 contains 14 residues. CDR3 in amino acids: CASRYPQGSTEAFF. Here the CDR3 DNA reads TGTGCCAGTAGGTATCCACAGGGAAGCACTGAAGCTTTCTTT.

This chain links TRBV14 with TRBJ2-7, with a tentative D call TRBD1 (5 bases). Germline values: CDR1 SGHDN, CDR2 FVKESK. CDR3 length equals 13 residues. V dropped 4 bases and J dropped 2 bases, with 9 bases sitting between them. The CDR3 DNA sequence: TGTGCCAGCAGCCTGCCAGGGCCCTACGAGCAGTACTTC. Translation: CASSLPGPYEQYF.

The chain is built from TRBV5-1 and TRBJ2-1, with a tentative D call TRBD1 (5 bases). The CDR3 length is 20 residues. Trimming removed 1 base from V and 0 bases from J, with 23 bases in between. Germline V gene sequence: CDR1 SGHRS, CDR2 YFSETQ. CDR3 sequence: CASSLIPGPPQLSSYNEQFF. Here the CDR3 DNA reads TGCGCCAGCAGCTTGATACCAGGGCCCCCTCAATTAAGCTCCTACAATGAGCAGTTCTTC.

The gene calls are TRBV27 and TRBJ1-1, with D maybe TRBD1 (5 bases). V was trimmed by 1 base and J by 4 bases, leaving 10 bases between them. CDR1 and CDR2 from the germline V gene are MNHEY and SMNVEV (reference sequence). The CDR3 covers 14 residues. This chain's CDR3 is CASSLLGRGTEAFF. CDR3 nucleotide sequence: TGTGCCAGCAGTTTATTGGGGCGCGGCACTGAAGCTTTCTTT.

The CDR3 sequence is CASSTQGDNEQFF. The CDR3 DNA reads as TGTGCCAGCAGCACCCAGGGGGACAATGAGCAGTTCTTC. This rearrangement joins TRBV9 to TRBJ2-1, with 7 bases identical to TRBD1. Trimming took 4 bases from V and 5 from J; bases not matched to a gene: 3. This CDR3 is built from 13 residues. Looked up from germline, CDR1 is SGDLS and CDR2 is YYNGEE. The full variable domain, completed using reference TRBV9 and TRBJ2-1, is DSGVTQTPKHLITATGQRVTLRCSPRSGDLSVYWYQQSLDQGLQFLIQYYNGEERAKGNILERFSAQQFPDLHSELNLSSLELGDSALYFCASSTQGDNEQFFGPGTRLTVL.

As regards this clone: In the same sample, other DNA sequences code for this CDR3. The genes are TRBV4-3 and TRBJ2-7; a possible D gene is TRBD2 (5 bases). V was shortened by 1 base and J by 2 bases, with 9 bases between the two germline ends. Germline V gene data show CDR1 as LGHNA and CDR2 as YSLEER. This CDR3 comprises 14 residues. CDR3 amino acids: CASSQGTGTYEQYF. For the CDR3, the DNA is TGCGCCAGCAGCCAAGGGACGGGAACCTACGAGCAGTACTTC.

The rearrangement links TRBV28 to TRBJ2-7, with D tentatively TRBD2 (6 bases). Germline V gene sequence: CDR1 MDHEN, CDR2 SYDVKM. The length of the CDR3 is 16 residues. V lost 3 bases, J lost 1 base, and 16 bases lay in between. Written as DNA, the CDR3 is TGTGCCAGCAGTTTTGATGCGGGGTTCTTTTCCTACGAGCAGTACTTC. Its translation: CASSFDAGFFSYEQYF.